This T cell receptor beta chain emerged from a study of cytomegalovirus exposure and HLA in healthy donors. Whole-study context: Findings of an earlier analysis included more than 90 million unique TCR beta sequences from 200 million or so T cells. Study results and limitations: Later analysis identified a missense DCLRE1C variant that was linked to TCR beta V- and J-gene trimming. In a later analysis, around 18,000 TCR beta sequences were associated with HLA alleles at 0.05 false discovery rate. According to an earlier analysis, most TCR beta V segments yielded productive rearrangements about 90% or about 30% of the time.

With regard to this clone: Antigen specificity is unknown.

Primers: 60 Vbeta forward and 13 Jbeta reverse. The method was immunoSEQ multiplex PCR; TCRdb's version includes in-frame clones alone and lacks a portion of them. The sample has some 130,000 clones; approximately 60% are singletons. The sequenced sample consisted of PBMCs. The receptor was isolated from a human donor in good health.

The CDR3 bases are TGTGCCAGCAGCTTACAGGGGCTGGTAGAGGCTAGCACAGATACGCAGTATTTT. This sequence encodes CASSLQGLVEASTDTQYF. The chain links TRBV11-2 to TRBJ2-3, with a possible D match to TRBD1 (6 bases). The ends were cut back, 2 bases at V and 0 bases at J, with 18 bases in the middle. This CDR3 has 18 amino acids. Per the germline V gene, CDR1 is SGHAT and CDR2 is FQNNGV.